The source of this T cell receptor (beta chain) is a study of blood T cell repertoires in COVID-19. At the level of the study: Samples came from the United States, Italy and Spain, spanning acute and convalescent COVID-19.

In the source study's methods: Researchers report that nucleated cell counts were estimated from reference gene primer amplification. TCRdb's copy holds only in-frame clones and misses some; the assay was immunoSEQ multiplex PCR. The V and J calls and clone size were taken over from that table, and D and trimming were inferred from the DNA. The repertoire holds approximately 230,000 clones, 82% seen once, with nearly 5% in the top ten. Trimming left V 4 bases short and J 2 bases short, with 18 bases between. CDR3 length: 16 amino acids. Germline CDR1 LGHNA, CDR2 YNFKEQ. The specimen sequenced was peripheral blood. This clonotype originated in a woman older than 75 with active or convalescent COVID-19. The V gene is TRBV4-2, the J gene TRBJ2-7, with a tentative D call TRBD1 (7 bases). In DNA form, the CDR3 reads TGTGCCAGCAGCCCAGGGGGGTACGGACAGACCTACGAGCAGTACTTC. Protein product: CASSPGGYGQTYEQYF.